This T cell receptor beta chain comes out of a study of T cell responses to AZD1222 COVID-19 vaccine. About the study: It was second doses at about 4 or about 12 weeks that were pooled.

Whole-study results and caveats: Clonal diversity may have been underestimated in mostly white British donors. At study baseline, merely more than 5 AZD1222 recipients were seropositive. Across spike, vaccine-associated CD4 TCRs were found, dominant at 160-218 and 743-854.

CDR3 length: 15 amino acids. After removal of 3 bases from V and 2 bases from J, the junction contained 6 bases not matched to a gene. Germline CDR1 and CDR2: MNHNS and SASEGT. As for this clone: Its antigen is unidentified.

Libraries were prepared by immunoSEQ multiplex PCR; TCRdb keeps only in-frame clonotypes and omits some of them. The table lists 100,000 to 110,000 clones, approximately 91% of them singletons. The sample was peripheral blood, taken on day 0 of AZD1222 vaccination. The chain has TRBV6-1 and TRBJ1-1; 7 nucleotides line up with TRBD1. The receptor comes from an adult in good health. This CDR3 is CASSDLGTANTEAFF. CDR3 in DNA: TGTGCCAGCAGTGACCTTGGGACAGCCAACACTGAAGCTTTCTTT.